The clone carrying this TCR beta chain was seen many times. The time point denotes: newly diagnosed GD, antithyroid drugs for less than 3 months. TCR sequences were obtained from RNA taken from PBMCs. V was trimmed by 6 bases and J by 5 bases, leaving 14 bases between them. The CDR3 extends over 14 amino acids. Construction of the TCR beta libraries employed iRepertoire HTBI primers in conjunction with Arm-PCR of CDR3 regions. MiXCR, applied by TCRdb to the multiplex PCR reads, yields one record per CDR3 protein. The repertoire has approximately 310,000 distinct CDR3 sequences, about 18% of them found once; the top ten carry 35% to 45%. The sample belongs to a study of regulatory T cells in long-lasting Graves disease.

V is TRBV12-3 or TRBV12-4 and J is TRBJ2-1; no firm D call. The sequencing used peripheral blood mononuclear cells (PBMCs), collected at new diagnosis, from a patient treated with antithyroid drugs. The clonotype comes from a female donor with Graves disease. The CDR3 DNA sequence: TGTGCCAGCAGCCCGCGCTACACCGACAATGAGCAGTTCTTC. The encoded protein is CASSPRYTDNEQFF.